What follows is one T cell receptor (beta chain) and its context. Its antigen is undetermined. This entry comes from a study of OX40 agonist ivuxolimab in advanced cancers. Findings and limits, study-wide: At doses 0.1 to 3.0 mg/kg, CD4+ and CD8+ clones expanded.

Here immunoSEQ multiplex PCR was the method, and the copy in TCRdb shows in-frame clones only, minus some. This sample has 8,000 to 10,000 clones, with roughly 90% found just once. Germline CDR1 and CDR2: SGDLS and YYNGEE. The V and J ends lost 0 bases and 0 bases respectively, with 7 bases between them. The CDR3 is made up of 14 amino acids. This receptor was obtained from an adult with an advanced solid tumor such as melanoma, head and neck, liver or kidney cancer. The material sequenced was CD4+ or CD8+ T cells sorted from blood, taken in a trial of the OX40 agonist ivuxolimab. The chain uses TRBV9 and TRBJ2-7; D unclear. CDR3 coding DNA: TGTGCCAGCAGCGTAGGGAGATTCTCCTACGAGCAGTACTTC. Its protein is CASSVGRFSYEQYF.